Listed below are T cell receptor beta chains from one sample, sequenced in a study of vaccination effects on CD4 cells after COVID-19. TCRdb's copy holds only in-frame clones and misses some; the assay was immunoSEQ multiplex PCR. The table has around 35,000 clones, 66% seen once; the top ten hold about 16%. For these receptors, no antigen is known. Source: CD4+ T cells from PBMCs cultured with HCoV-OC43 spike peptides, taken before COVID-19 vaccination. Receptors originate from a human donor who received a COVID-19 vaccine. Both conserved end residues are part of each CDR3. The order of the fields is J gene, V gene, CDR3 length, CDR3 protein.

TRBJ1-5,TRBV18,13,CASSYDRGEPQHF
TRBJ1-2,TRBV25-1,12,CATKTAGYGYTF
TRBJ2-1,TRBV5-4,17,CASSFRTNPTSYNEQFF
TRBJ1-2,TRBV6-5,14,CASRRVGGRYGYTF
TRBJ2-7,TRBV14,15,CASSQEVSGTYEQYF
TRBJ2-5,TRBV24-1,13,CATSPGFGETQYF
TRBJ2-3,TRBV11-3,16,CASSFSYRDIADTQYF
TRBJ2-3,TRBV10-3,13,CATVAGITDTQYF
TRBJ1-5,TRBV10-2,14,CASSESGANQPQHF
TRBJ2-6,TRBV2,17,CASSSQGAIAGANVLTF
TRBJ2-7,TRBV27,14,CASIPSGGRYEQYF
TRBJ2-7,TRBV5-4,16,CASSFFGWGQGYEQYF
TRBJ1-2,TRBV10-3,13,CAIRGPTNYGYTF
TRBJ1-3,TRBV5-1,16,CASSLGTGVFGNTIYF
TRBJ2-2,TRBV14,13,CASSQEGYGELFF
TRBJ1-2,TRBV14,12,CASGANNYGYTF
TRBJ2-1,TRBV3-1/TRBV3-2,14,CASKWGLANNEQFF
TRBJ1-1,TRBV6-5,14,CASSYAHRYTEAFF
TRBJ2-7,TRBV5-1,11,CASSYARVSYF
TRBJ1-1,TRBV11-1,16,CASSNSRASLNTEAFF
TRBJ2-7,TRBV4-2,10,CASSFHEQYF
TRBJ2-7,TRBV7-2,13,CASSLRGGNEQYF
TRBJ2-1,TRBV4-1,15,CASSQPLTATRGQFF
TRBJ2-3,TRBV2,14,CASGLGGGPDTQYF
TRBJ2-1,TRBV24-1,13,CATGVGQVNEQFF
TRBJ1-1,TRBV5-6,18,CASSYKIGVAPSTAEAFF
TRBJ1-2,TRBV6-4,15,CATRPSPGGGYGYTF
TRBJ2-2,TRBV5-1,16,CASSDLAGASTGELFF
TRBJ2-3,TRBV19,15,CASSILQGPTDTQYF
TRBJ1-2,TRBV23-1,17,CASSQSRFGLREYGYTF
TRBJ1-1,TRBV7-9,16,CASSLRGGGWNTEAFF
TRBJ2-7,TRBV6-1,15,CASSEFGGAPYEQYF
TRBJ2-3,TRBV2,14,CASLTRGTTGTQYF
TRBJ1-5,TRBV28,12,CASSFVDRPQHF
TRBJ2-7,TRBV6-1,13,CASSEFRGYEQYF
TRBJ2-7,TRBV5-5,16,CASSLVGGRGGYEQYF
TRBJ2-2,TRBV5-4,16,CASSSGLAGVTGELFF
TRBJ2-3,TRBV5-1,15,CASSYGAGETDTQYF
TRBJ1-1,TRBV25-1,13,CASSEGTYTEAFF
TRBJ2-3,TRBV18,14,CASSPGLNTDTQYF
TRBJ2-5,TRBV18,12,CASSPGQETQYF
TRBJ1-2,TRBV6-5,15,CASMMGGAVAYGYTF
TRBJ1-2,TRBV19,13,CASSIVAHYGYTF
TRBJ1-5,TRBV2,15,CASSEAQDRVQPQHF
TRBJ1-2,TRBV7-9,12,CASSGGIDGYTF
TRBJ1-3,TRBV19,14,CASNPGSTGNTIYF
TRBJ2-7,TRBV2,14,CASSERQAISEQYF
TRBJ2-1,TRBV19,16,CASSIVGQGFSNEQFF
TRBJ1-4,TRBV7-8,15,CASSPDGGGLKKLFF
TRBJ1-2,TRBV7-9,13,CAITGAGGYGYTF
TRBJ2-2,TRBV7-9,14,CASSLGWDAGELFF
TRBJ1-1,TRBV5-1,16,CASSPGQGTGNTEAFF
TRBJ2-7,TRBV11-2,13,CASSLAGQDRQYF